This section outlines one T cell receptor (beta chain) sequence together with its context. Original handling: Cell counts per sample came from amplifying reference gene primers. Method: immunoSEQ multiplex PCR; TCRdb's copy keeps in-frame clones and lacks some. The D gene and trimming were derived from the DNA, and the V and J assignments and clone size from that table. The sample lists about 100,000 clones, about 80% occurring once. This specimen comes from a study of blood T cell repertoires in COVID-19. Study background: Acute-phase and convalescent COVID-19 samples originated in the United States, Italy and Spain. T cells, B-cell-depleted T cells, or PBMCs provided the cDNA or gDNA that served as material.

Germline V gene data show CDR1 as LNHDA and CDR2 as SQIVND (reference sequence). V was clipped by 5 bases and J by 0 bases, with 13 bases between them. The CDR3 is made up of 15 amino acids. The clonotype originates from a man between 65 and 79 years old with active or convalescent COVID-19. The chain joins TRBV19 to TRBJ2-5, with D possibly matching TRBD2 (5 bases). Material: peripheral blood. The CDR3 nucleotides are TGTGCCAGTAGTCTCGGCAGGAGGTACCAAGAGACCCAGTACTTC. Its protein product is CASSLGRRYQETQYF.